This T cell receptor (beta chain) was captured by sequencing in a study of T cell responses to AZD1222 COVID-19 vaccine. A word on this clone: What it binds is unknown.

Study-wide points: The repertoires were collected only after the peak T cell response.

Generated by immunoSEQ multiplex PCR, the TCRdb table keeps only in-frame clones and is missing some. The sample contains some 110,000 clones, around 91% of which appear only once. The sample was peripheral blood, taken on day 0 of AZD1222 vaccination. The sequence came from an adult in good health.

The CDR3 region is CASSLGAYSSYEQYF. In DNA form, the CDR3 reads TGCGCCAGCAGCTTGGGGGCTTACAGCTCCTACGAGCAGTACTTC. The rearrangement uses TRBV5-1 and TRBJ2-7, with D unclear. Trimming left V 0 bases short and J 0 bases short, with 10 bases between. This CDR3 has 15 residues. The germline V gene has CDR1 SGHRS and CDR2 YFSETQ. Looking up the rest from reference TRBV5-1 and TRBJ2-7 gives the full variable domain: KAGVTQTPRYLIKTRGQQVTLSCSPISGHRSVSWYQQTPGQGLQFLFEYFSETQRNKGNFPGRFSGRQFSNSRSEMNVSTLELGDSALYLCASSLGAYSSYEQYFGPGTRLTVT.